The T cell receptor beta chain described here comes from a study of blood T cell repertoires in COVID-19. At the level of the study: Samples came from the United States, Italy and Spain, spanning acute and convalescent COVID-19. From T cells, B-cell-depleted T cells, or PBMCs came the material, which was cDNA or gDNA.

Participants' reported clinical history set cohort assignment. Authors' data handling: How many nucleated cells were present was estimated from reference gene primer amplification. Profiled with immunoSEQ multiplex PCR; TCRdb holds only in-frame clones, not every one. Clonal size and the V and J genes are those of that table, whereas D and trimming came from the DNA. The table includes 250,000 to 300,000 clones, about four fifths detected once. Trimming took 0 bases from V and 6 from J, leaving 9 bases between them. The CDR3 sequence is 14 residues long. In germline, CDR1 is SGHRS, CDR2 YFSETQ. The rearrangement links TRBV5-1 to TRBJ2-2; TRBD2 is a possible D gene (6 bases). The sequence was collected from a middle-aged man who had recovered from COVID-19. Material for sequencing was PBMCs or T cells enriched from blood (not recorded which). CDR3: CASSLDGTSGELFF. In nucleotides, the CDR3 is TGCGCCAGCAGCTTGGACGGGACTTCCGGGGAGCTGTTTTTT.